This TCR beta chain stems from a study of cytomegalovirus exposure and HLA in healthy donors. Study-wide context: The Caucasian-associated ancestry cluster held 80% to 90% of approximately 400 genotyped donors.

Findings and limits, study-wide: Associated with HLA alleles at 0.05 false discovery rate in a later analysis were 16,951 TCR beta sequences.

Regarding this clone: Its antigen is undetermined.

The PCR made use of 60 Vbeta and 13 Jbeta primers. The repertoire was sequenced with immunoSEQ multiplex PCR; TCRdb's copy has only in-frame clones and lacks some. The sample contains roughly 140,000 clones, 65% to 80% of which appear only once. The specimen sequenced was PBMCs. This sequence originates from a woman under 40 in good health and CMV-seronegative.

DNA of the CDR3: TGTGCCAGCAGTCCCACGGGGACAGCCGAGCAGTACTTC. Its protein is CASSPTGTAEQYF. The J gene is TRBJ2-7, the V gene TRBV28; 7 bases align to TRBD1. The CDR3 runs 13 residues. The germline CDR1 and CDR2 sequences are MDHEN and SYDVKM. With V trimmed by 5 bases and J by 6 bases, 7 bases remained unmatched.